This is a list of T cell receptor beta chains from one sample in a study of blood T cell repertoires in COVID-19. Libraries were prepared by immunoSEQ multiplex PCR; TCRdb keeps only in-frame clonotypes and omits some of them. This table holds about 190,000 clones, about 85% found once. Sequencing used peripheral blood. The source is a man aged 30 to 45 with acute or convalescent COVID-19. Both conserved end residues are part of each CDR3. The D gene is left open where the match is weak. For some rows the clone size is stated as once, few or many, or as a class when expanded; others skip it.

V gene: TRBV9
clone size: NA
J gene: TRBJ2-1
D gene: TRBD2
CDR3 protein: CASSTSGTKNNEQFF
CDR3 DNA: TGTGCCAGCAGCACATCCGGGACTAAGAACAATGAGCAGTTCTTC

V gene: TRBV28
clone size: NA
J gene: TRBJ2-1
D gene: TRBD2
CDR3 protein: CASNSGRDSGHNEQFF
CDR3 DNA: TGTGCCAGCAATTCAGGGAGGGATAGCGGGCACAATGAGCAGTTCTTC

V gene: TRBV27
clone size: NA
J gene: TRBJ2-5
D gene: NA
CDR3 protein: CASSRSPAAGGTQYF
CDR3 DNA: TGTGCCAGCAGTCGCTCCCCTGCTGCCGGGGGGACCCAGTACTTC

V gene: TRBV2
clone size: NA
J gene: TRBJ2-2
D gene: TRBD2
CDR3 protein: CASSEDGSGRGTGELFF
CDR3 DNA: TGTGCCAGCAGTGAAGATGGTAGCGGGAGGGGAACCGGGGAGCTGTTTTTT

V gene: TRBV28
clone size: NA
J gene: TRBJ1-1
D gene: TRBD1
CDR3 protein: CASSLWQGANTEAFF
CDR3 DNA: TGTGCCAGCAGTTTATGGCAGGGGGCGAACACTGAAGCTTTCTTT

V gene: TRBV18
clone size: NA
J gene: TRBJ2-1
D gene: TRBD1
CDR3 protein: CASSQGQGKYNEQFF
CDR3 DNA: TGTGCCAGCTCCCAGGGACAGGGGAAATACAATGAGCAGTTCTTC

V gene: TRBV28
clone size: NA
J gene: TRBJ2-3
D gene: TRBD2
CDR3 protein: CASSYQTSAGTDTQYF
CDR3 DNA: TGTGCCAGCAGTTACCAGACTAGCGCTGGCACAGATACGCAGTATTTT

V gene: TRBV6-5
clone size: NA
J gene: TRBJ1-2
D gene: TRBD1
CDR3 protein: CASRRATGRNGYTF
CDR3 DNA: TGTGCCAGCAGGCGCGCGACAGGGAGAAATGGCTACACCTTC

V gene: TRBV12-5
clone size: NA
J gene: TRBJ2-1
D gene: TRBD1
CDR3 protein: CASTKTGSSYNEQFF
CDR3 DNA: TGTGCTAGTACTAAGACAGGGAGTTCCTACAATGAGCAGTTCTTC

V gene: TRBV29-1
clone size: NA
J gene: TRBJ1-2
D gene: TRBD1
CDR3 protein: CSAPGQTLSGYTF
CDR3 DNA: TGCAGCGCCCCGGGACAGACCCTATCCGGCTACACCTTC

V gene: TRBV9
clone size: NA
J gene: TRBJ1-6
D gene: TRBD1
CDR3 protein: CASAKTGNSPLHF
CDR3 DNA: TGTGCCAGCGCAAAGACAGGGAATTCACCCCTCCACTTT

V gene: TRBV10-3
clone size: NA
J gene: TRBJ2-1
D gene: NA
CDR3 protein: CAIRPIAEQSSYNEQFF
CDR3 DNA: TGTGCCATCAGACCCATAGCGGAACAAAGCTCCTACAATGAGCAGTTCTTC

V gene: TRBV11-2
clone size: NA
J gene: TRBJ1-1
D gene: TRBD1
CDR3 protein: CASSPQGQGKAFF
CDR3 DNA: TGTGCCAGCAGCCCGCAAGGACAGGGTAAAGCTTTCTTT

V gene: TRBV27
clone size: NA
J gene: TRBJ2-7
D gene: TRBD2
CDR3 protein: CASSSGTSSYEQYF
CDR3 DNA: TGTGCCAGCAGCTCCGGGACTAGTTCCTACGAGCAGTACTTC

V gene: TRBV28
clone size: NA
J gene: TRBJ1-1
D gene: TRBD1
CDR3 protein: CASKENRGVNTEAFF
CDR3 DNA: TGTGCCAGCAAGGAGAACAGGGGGGTGAACACTGAAGCTTTCTTT

V gene: TRBV5-1
clone size: once
J gene: TRBJ2-7
D gene: NA
CDR3 protein: CASSPQPGVNIYEQYF
CDR3 DNA: TGCGCCAGCAGCCCTCAACCCGGGGTTAATATCTACGAGCAGTACTTC

V gene: TRBV19
clone size: NA
J gene: TRBJ1-1
D gene: NA
CDR3 protein: CASSTRPRTRDTEAFF
CDR3 DNA: TGTGCCAGTAGTACCCGACCCAGGACCAGGGACACTGAAGCTTTCTTT

V gene: TRBV10-1
clone size: NA
J gene: TRBJ2-3
D gene: NA
CDR3 protein: CASSELKIPQYF
CDR3 DNA: TGCGCCAGCAGCGAACTTAAGATACCGCAGTATTTT

V gene: TRBV6-5
clone size: NA
J gene: TRBJ1-2
D gene: NA
CDR3 protein: CASGTNSNYGYTF
CDR3 DNA: TGTGCCTCCGGGACTAACTCTAACTATGGCTACACCTTC

V gene: TRBV19
clone size: once
J gene: TRBJ2-5
D gene: TRBD1
CDR3 protein: CASSPRTTGIETQYF
CDR3 DNA: TGTGCCAGTAGCCCCCGCACGACAGGGATAGAGACCCAGTACTTC

V gene: TRBV18
clone size: once
J gene: TRBJ2-2
D gene: TRBD1
CDR3 protein: CASSPRQGTGGELFF
CDR3 DNA: TGTGCCAGCTCACCACGACAGGGTACGGGCGGGGAGCTGTTTTTT

V gene: TRBV5-1
clone size: few
J gene: TRBJ2-7
D gene: NA
CDR3 protein: CASSLANRVDEQYF
CDR3 DNA: TGCGCCAGCAGCTTGGCTAACAGGGTGGACGAGCAGTACTTC

V gene: TRBV15
clone size: NA
J gene: TRBJ2-5
D gene: TRBD2
CDR3 protein: CATKSGLAGTQETQYF
CDR3 DNA: TGTGCCACCAAATCGGGACTAGCGGGGACGCAAGAGACCCAGTACTTC

V gene: TRBV18
clone size: NA
J gene: TRBJ1-5
D gene: TRBD1
CDR3 protein: CASSPTGGNQPQHF
CDR3 DNA: TGTGCCAGCTCACCGACAGGGGGGAATCAGCCCCAGCATTTT

V gene: TRBV5-4
clone size: NA
J gene: TRBJ2-3
D gene: TRBD2
CDR3 protein: CASSLILAGGFTDTQYF
CDR3 DNA: TGTGCCAGCAGCCTTATACTAGCGGGGGGTTTCACAGATACGCAGTATTTT

V gene: TRBV5-8
clone size: NA
J gene: TRBJ2-6
D gene: NA
CDR3 protein: CASNLIGLTVSSGANVLTF
CDR3 DNA: TGTGCCAGCAATCTGATCGGGCTGACAGTCTCATCTGGGGCCAACGTCCTGACTTTC

V gene: TRBV5-1
clone size: NA
J gene: TRBJ2-2
D gene: TRBD1
CDR3 protein: CATRGQANTGELFF
CDR3 DNA: TGCGCCACCCGGGGACAGGCGAACACCGGGGAGCTGTTTTTT

V gene: TRBV18
clone size: NA
J gene: TRBJ2-1
D gene: NA
CDR3 protein: CASSLYRGGDNEQFF
CDR3 DNA: TGTGCCAGCTCACTTTACAGGGGAGGTGACAATGAGCAGTTCTTC

V gene: TRBV21-1
clone size: NA
J gene: TRBJ2-3
D gene: NA
CDR3 protein: CATTQGTDTQYF
CDR3 DNA: TGTGCCACAACCCAGGGCACAGATACGCAGTATTTT

V gene: TRBV19
clone size: NA
J gene: TRBJ1-5
D gene: TRBD1
CDR3 protein: CASLTGTGGVNQPQHF
CDR3 DNA: TGTGCCAGTCTCACCGGGACAGGGGGCGTCAATCAGCCCCAGCATTTT

V gene: TRBV6-5
clone size: NA
J gene: TRBJ2-6
D gene: TRBD1
CDR3 protein: CASRPGTVGANVLTF
CDR3 DNA: TGTGCCAGCAGGCCTGGGACAGTTGGGGCCAACGTCCTGACTTTC

V gene: TRBV7-9
clone size: NA
J gene: TRBJ1-5
D gene: NA
CDR3 protein: CASSLVGGNQPQHF
CDR3 DNA: TGTGCCAGCAGCTTGGTAGGGGGCAATCAGCCCCAGCATTTT

V gene: TRBV5-5
clone size: NA
J gene: TRBJ1-3
D gene: TRBD1
CDR3 protein: CASSSTGAYGNTIYF
CDR3 DNA: TGTGCCAGCAGCTCCACAGGGGCCTACGGAAACACCATATATTTT

V gene: TRBV7-2
clone size: NA
J gene: TRBJ2-1
D gene: TRBD2
CDR3 protein: CASRVGSGRTYNEQFF
CDR3 DNA: TGTGCCAGCAGAGTAGGTAGCGGGAGGACCTACAATGAGCAGTTCTTC

V gene: TRBV5-1
clone size: NA
J gene: TRBJ2-1
D gene: NA
CDR3 protein: CASSLEMRGQGFWQREVNEQFF
CDR3 DNA: TGCGCCAGCAGCTTGGAAATGAGGGGACAGGGCTTTTGGCAGCGGGAGGTTAATGAGCAGTTCTTC

V gene: TRBV19
clone size: NA
J gene: TRBJ1-1
D gene: NA
CDR3 protein: CASSRTWTDTEAFF
CDR3 DNA: TGTGCCAGTAGTCGGACTTGGACCGACACTGAAGCTTTCTTT

V gene: TRBV6-1
clone size: NA
J gene: TRBJ2-4
D gene: NA
CDR3 protein: CASREDGLAKNIQYF
CDR3 DNA: TGTGCCAGCAGAGAAGATGGGCTAGCCAAAAACATTCAGTACTTC

V gene: TRBV6-5
clone size: NA
J gene: TRBJ2-1
D gene: TRBD2
CDR3 protein: CASGRDGRDNEQFF
CDR3 DNA: TGTGCCAGCGGTCGGGACGGGAGGGACAATGAGCAGTTCTTC

V gene: TRBV5-1
clone size: NA
J gene: TRBJ1-3
D gene: NA
CDR3 protein: CASSAGTTGNTIYF
CDR3 DNA: TGCGCCAGCAGCGCCGGGACAACCGGAAACACCATATATTTT

V gene: TRBV28
clone size: NA
J gene: TRBJ1-1
D gene: NA
CDR3 protein: CASRRGNTEAFF
CDR3 DNA: TGTGCCAGCAGAAGGGGGAACACTGAAGCTTTCTTT

V gene: TRBV6-5
clone size: NA
J gene: TRBJ1-1
D gene: TRBD1
CDR3 protein: CASRPRGQMNTEAFF
CDR3 DNA: TGTGCCAGCAGACCCCGGGGACAGATGAACACTGAAGCTTTCTTT

V gene: TRBV30
clone size: once
J gene: TRBJ1-5
D gene: TRBD1
CDR3 protein: CAWSPPQGGFNQPQHF
CDR3 DNA: TGTGCCTGGAGTCCCCCCCAGGGGGGTTTCAATCAGCCCCAGCATTTT

V gene: TRBV14
clone size: NA
J gene: TRBJ1-1
D gene: TRBD1
CDR3 protein: CASRGRTGGTEAFF
CDR3 DNA: TGTGCCAGCAGGGGTCGGACAGGGGGCACTGAAGCTTTCTTT

V gene: TRBV24-1
clone size: NA
J gene: TRBJ2-5
D gene: NA
CDR3 protein: CATSDPAPGLKETQYF
CDR3 DNA: TGTGCCACCAGTGATCCAGCCCCGGGGTTAAAAGAGACCCAGTACTTC

V gene: TRBV28
clone size: NA
J gene: TRBJ1-6
D gene: TRBD1
CDR3 protein: CASSIGRDPRGSPLHF
CDR3 DNA: TGTGCCAGCAGTATCGGCCGGGACCCCAGGGGGTCACCCCTCCACTTT

V gene: TRBV9
clone size: NA
J gene: TRBJ1-4
D gene: NA
CDR3 protein: CASSGGHRNEKLFF
CDR3 DNA: TGTGCCAGCAGCGGCGGACACCGGAATGAAAAACTGTTTTTT

V gene: TRBV5-1
clone size: NA
J gene: TRBJ1-1
D gene: TRBD1
CDR3 protein: CASSPAGGLREAFF
CDR3 DNA: TGCGCCAGCAGCCCCGCAGGGGGCCTACGTGAAGCTTTCTTT

V gene: TRBV10-3
clone size: NA
J gene: TRBJ2-1
D gene: TRBD2
CDR3 protein: CAISESAGVGEQFF
CDR3 DNA: TGTGCCATCAGTGAATCTGCGGGAGTGGGTGAGCAGTTCTTC

V gene: TRBV18
clone size: NA
J gene: TRBJ2-7
D gene: TRBD1
CDR3 protein: CASSAFLQGTPYEQYF
CDR3 DNA: TGTGCCAGCTCAGCGTTTCTACAGGGGACCCCCTACGAGCAGTACTTC

V gene: TRBV4-1
clone size: few
J gene: TRBJ1-3
D gene: NA
CDR3 protein: CASSQNPVTSGNTIYF
CDR3 DNA: TGCGCCAGCAGCCAAAACCCGGTAACCTCTGGAAACACCATATATTTT

V gene: TRBV7-9
clone size: NA
J gene: TRBJ1-6
D gene: NA
CDR3 protein: CASSLNVQANSPLHF
CDR3 DNA: TGTGCCAGCAGCTTAAATGTACAGGCTAATTCACCCCTCCACTTT

V gene: TRBV19
clone size: few
J gene: TRBJ1-1
D gene: TRBD1
CDR3 protein: CASSGTGGNTEAFF
CDR3 DNA: TGTGCCAGTTCCGGGACAGGGGGGAACACTGAAGCTTTCTTT

V gene: TRBV5-6
clone size: NA
J gene: TRBJ1-6
D gene: NA
CDR3 protein: CASSAERGASSPLHF
CDR3 DNA: TGTGCCAGCAGCGCCGAGCGGGGGGCGAGTTCACCCCTCCACTTT